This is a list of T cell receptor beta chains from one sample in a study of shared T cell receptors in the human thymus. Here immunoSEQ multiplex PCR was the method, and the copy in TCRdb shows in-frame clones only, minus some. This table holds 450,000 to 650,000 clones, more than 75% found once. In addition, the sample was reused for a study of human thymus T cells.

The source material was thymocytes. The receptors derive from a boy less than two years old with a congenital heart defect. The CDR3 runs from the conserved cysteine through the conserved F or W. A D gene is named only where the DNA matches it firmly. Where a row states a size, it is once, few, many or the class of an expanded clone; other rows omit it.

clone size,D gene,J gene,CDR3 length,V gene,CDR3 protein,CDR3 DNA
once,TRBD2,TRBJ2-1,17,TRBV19,CASSMTSGGSSYNEQFF,TGTGCCAGTAGTATGACTAGCGGGGGGAGCTCCTACAATGAGCAGTTCTTC
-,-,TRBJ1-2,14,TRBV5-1,CASSLEPGSYGYTF,TGCGCCAGCAGCTTGGAGCCAGGATCCTATGGCTACACCTTC
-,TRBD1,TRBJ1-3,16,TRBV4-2,CASSPPGDRSGNTIYF,TGTGCCAGCAGCCCACCAGGGGACAGGTCTGGAAACACCATATATTTT
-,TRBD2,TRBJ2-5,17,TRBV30,CAWSAPPGTSGQETQYF,TGTGCCTGGAGTGCCCCCCCCGGGACTAGCGGGCAAGAGACCCAGTACTTC
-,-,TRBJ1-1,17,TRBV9,CASSPRGRPGMNTEAFF,TGTGCCAGCAGCCCCCGCGGACGCCCGGGGATGAACACTGAAGCTTTCTTT
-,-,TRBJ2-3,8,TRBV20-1,CSATAGSF,TGCAGTGCTACGGCAGGGTCTTTT
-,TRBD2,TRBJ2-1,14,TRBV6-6,CASSSSSGSNEQFF,TGTGCCAGCAGCTCCTCTAGCGGGAGTAACGAGCAGTTCTTC
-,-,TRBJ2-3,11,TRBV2,CASRGTDTQYF,TGTGCCAGCCGGGGGACAGATACGCAGTATTTT
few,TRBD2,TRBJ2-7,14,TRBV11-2,CASSFGGRIDEQYF,TGTGCCAGCAGCTTCGGCGGGAGAATCGACGAGCAGTACTTC
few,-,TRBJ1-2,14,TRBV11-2,CASSLEDRAYGYTF,TGTGCCAGCAGCTTAGAGGACAGAGCCTATGGCTACACCTTC
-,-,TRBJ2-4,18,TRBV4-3,CASSQERPPPHRADIQYF,TGCGCCAGCAGCCAAGAAAGGCCTCCCCCACATCGTGCGGACATTCAGTACTTC
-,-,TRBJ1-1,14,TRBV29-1,CSVERGLVNTEAFF,TGCAGCGTTGAGCGAGGGCTGGTGAACACTGAAGCTTTCTTT
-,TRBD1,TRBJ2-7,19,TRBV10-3,CAISESKPDRVMSSYEQYF,TGTGCCATCAGTGAGTCGAAACCGGACAGGGTCATGAGCTCCTACGAGCAGTACTTC